Below, one TCR beta chain is given with its context. What it binds is not known. The sample belongs to a study of cytomegalovirus exposure and HLA in healthy donors. With V trimmed by 2 bases and J by 2 bases, 6 bases remained unmatched. This CDR3 contains 16 residues. Per germline, CDR1 MNHNS and CDR2 SASEGT. Study-wide results and caveats: An analysis was carried out later, and it reportedly showed fewer N-insertions in an Asian-associated ancestry cluster than the roughly 700-donor mean. CMV serostatus stood as the only immune exposure information on hand. Reported performance of the classifier showed diagnosis of cytomegalovirus status with high specificity and sensitivity. TRBV6-2, TRBV6-3 and other indistinguishable V segments were excluded.

PCR involved 60 Vbeta and 13 Jbeta primers. Using immunoSEQ multiplex PCR, the repertoire was profiled, and TCRdb retains in-frame clones only, with some absent. The sample holds about 130,000 clones, 80% seen once. The clonotype comes from a man aged 25 to 40 in good health and CMV-seronegative. The chain couples TRBV6-1 to TRBJ2-4; 7 bases match TRBD2. Source material: PBMCs. CDR3 loop: CASSELSGNTKNIQYF. The CDR3 DNA reads TGTGCCAGCAGTGAATTGAGCGGGAATACCAAAAACATTCAGTACTTC.